These T cell receptor beta chains were read from a single sample in a study of blood T cells in healthy people across ages. TCRdb re-analysed the 5' RACE reads in MiXCR, keeping a single row per CDR3 protein. The data hold 1.8 million or so distinct CDR3 sequences, with around 40% observed a single time. Sequencing was performed on blood. All receptors derive from a human donor in good health. The CDR3 runs from the conserved cysteine through the conserved F or W. A D gene is named only where the DNA matches it firmly. Only part of the rows carry a size: once, few, many, or a class if the clone is expanded.

DNA: TGCAGTGGGCAGGCGGGGGACGACCCGAGGTACCAAGAGACCCAGTACTTC
CDR3: CSGQAGDDPRYQETQYF
size: NA
V: TRBV20-1
J: TRBJ2-5
D: TRBD2

DNA: TGTGCCAGCAGCCCACAACCGGGGGCTAACACAGATACGCAGTATTTT
CDR3: CASSPQPGANTDTQYF
size: NA
V: TRBV7-2
J: TRBJ2-3
D: NA

DNA: TGTGCCAGCAGCCCGACTTTGGTCGGAAGCGGGGGTTACAATGAGCAGTTCTTC
CDR3: CASSPTLVGSGGYNEQFF
size: few
V: TRBV4-2
J: TRBJ2-1
D: TRBD2

DNA: TGTGCCACCAGTGATATGAGGGGTTGGGACTATGGCTACACCTTC
CDR3: CATSDMRGWDYGYTF
size: NA
V: TRBV24-1
J: TRBJ1-2
D: NA

DNA: TGTGCCAGCAGCTTTTCCGGGACGCAAGGCTCCTACGAGCAGTACTTC
CDR3: CASSFSGTQGSYEQYF
size: NA
V: TRBV7-8
J: TRBJ2-7
D: NA

DNA: TGCGCCAGCAGCTTGTCCCCCTCGGTCAACTATAATTCACCCCTCCACTTT
CDR3: CASSLSPSVNYNSPLHF
size: few
V: TRBV5-1
J: TRBJ1-6
D: NA

DNA: TGTGCCAGCAGCTTAGGAGGGACTAGAGGGCCCAATGAGCAGTTCTTC
CDR3: CASSLGGTRGPNEQFF
size: NA
V: TRBV7-9
J: TRBJ2-1
D: TRBD2

DNA: TGTGCCAGCAGTCCCACGCCCCAAGGAAGCTCCTACGAGCAGTACTTC
CDR3: CASSPTPQGSSYEQYF
size: NA
V: TRBV27
J: TRBJ2-7
D: NA

DNA: TGCGCCAGCAGCCAAGCCTGGGACAGTTACAATGAGCAGTTCTTC
CDR3: CASSQAWDSYNEQFF
size: few
V: TRBV4-1
J: TRBJ2-1
D: TRBD1

DNA: TGCAGTGCTAGAGAGGATAGCGGGGGGGCTTCTCCTCTCTACGAGCAGTACTTC
CDR3: CSAREDSGGASPLYEQYF
size: NA
V: TRBV20-1
J: TRBJ2-7
D: TRBD2

DNA: TGTGCCAGCAGCTTAGCGCACTACAGGGAGGATATGAACACTGAAGCTTTCTTT
CDR3: CASSLAHYREDMNTEAFF
size: NA
V: TRBV7-2
J: TRBJ1-1
D: NA

DNA: TGCAGTGCTAGAGCTCAAGTGCGGACAAAGGGTCACCCTGAAGCTTTCTTT
CDR3: CSARAQVRTKGHPEAFF
size: NA
V: TRBV20-1
J: TRBJ1-1
D: NA

DNA: TGCGCCAGCAGCTTGGAAAAGGGAATGAACGGCTACACCTTC
CDR3: CASSLEKGMNGYTF
size: NA
V: TRBV5-1
J: TRBJ1-2
D: NA

DNA: TGTGCCAGCAGCCAAGGACAGGTTAGGGGAAAGGGAGCTTTCTTT
CDR3: CASSQGQVRGKGAFF
size: NA
V: TRBV4-2
J: TRBJ1-1
D: NA

DNA: TGTGCCAGCAGCTTCGCCCGGGGGACCGGGGAGCTGTTTTTT
CDR3: CASSFARGTGELFF
size: once
V: TRBV7-2
J: TRBJ2-2
D: NA

DNA: TGCAGTGCTACTGGGTCGTTACTTGACTATGGCTACACCTTC
CDR3: CSATGSLLDYGYTF
size: NA
V: TRBV20-1
J: TRBJ1-2
D: NA

DNA: TGCGCCAGCAGCTATCCGGGGAGGAGCTCCTACAATGAGCAGTTCTTC
CDR3: CASSYPGRSSYNEQFF
size: few
V: TRBV5-1
J: TRBJ2-1
D: NA

DNA: TGCGCCAGCAGCCAAGAAGAGGGGTCCTCCTACGAGCAGTACTTC
CDR3: CASSQEEGSSYEQYF
size: many
V: TRBV4-3
J: TRBJ2-7
D: NA

DNA: TGTGCCAGCAGCTCAAGGGATCAGCCCCAGCATTTT
CDR3: CASSSRDQPQHF
size: many
V: TRBV6-2/TRBV6-3
J: TRBJ1-5
D: NA

DNA: TGCAGTGCTCCCATCCGGGGGCCTCGGCAGCCCCAGCATTTT
CDR3: CSAPIRGPRQPQHF
size: many
V: TRBV20-1
J: TRBJ1-5
D: NA

DNA: TGTGCCAGCAGTGAGGGGACGGTGATCACTGAAGCTTTCTTT
CDR3: CASSEGTVITEAFF
size: once
V: TRBV2
J: TRBJ1-1
D: NA

DNA: TGCAGCGTTGCAACAGAAATCACAGATACGCAGTATTTT
CDR3: CSVATEITDTQYF
size: many
V: TRBV29-1
J: TRBJ2-3
D: NA

DNA: TGCAGCGTTGAAGCCTTTCTCGAGGGGTCAGCTAGCACAGATACGCAGTATTTT
CDR3: CSVEAFLEGSASTDTQYF
size: NA
V: TRBV29-1
J: TRBJ2-3
D: NA

DNA: TGTGCCAGTAGTATCTCGGCGGGGGAGGGCTACACCTTC
CDR3: CASSISAGEGYTF
size: NA
V: TRBV19
J: TRBJ1-2
D: NA

DNA: TGCAGTGCTATGGTGGGGCCCAATCAGCCCCAGCATTTT
CDR3: CSAMVGPNQPQHF
size: NA
V: TRBV20-1
J: TRBJ1-5
D: NA

DNA: TGTGCCAGCAGCGTAGGCGGTCCCAGCTATGGCTACACCTTC
CDR3: CASSVGGPSYGYTF
size: NA
V: TRBV9
J: TRBJ1-2
D: NA

DNA: TGTGCCAGCAGTGATTGGACTTCCTTCAGTGCGGGGGCCATCACAGATACGCAGTATTTT
CDR3: CASSDWTSFSAGAITDTQYF
size: once
V: TRBV2
J: TRBJ2-3
D: NA

DNA: TGCGCCAGCAGCCAACCGGACAGGGACGAGCAGTTCTTC
CDR3: CASSQPDRDEQFF
size: few
V: TRBV4-3
J: TRBJ2-1
D: TRBD1

DNA: TGCGCCAGCAGCCGAGGTGGGGGGGGCAATTACAATGAGCAGTTCTTC
CDR3: CASSRGGGGNYNEQFF
size: few
V: TRBV4-3
J: TRBJ2-1
D: NA

DNA: TGTGCCAGCAGCCTCAACCACGGACTCACCTACGAGCAGTACTTC
CDR3: CASSLNHGLTYEQYF
size: many
V: TRBV4-2
J: TRBJ2-7
D: NA

DNA: TGTGCCAGCAGTGCAGGGGCTGACACAGATACGCAGTATTTT
CDR3: CASSAGADTDTQYF
size: many
V: TRBV6-4
J: TRBJ2-3
D: NA

DNA: TGTGCCAGCAGCTTTCAAGGTGGGGAGCTGTTTTTT
CDR3: CASSFQGGELFF
size: NA
V: TRBV5-6
J: TRBJ2-2
D: NA

DNA: TGTGCCTGGAGTGGGGGGATGGAGCAGTACTTC
CDR3: CAWSGGMEQYF
size: NA
V: TRBV30
J: TRBJ2-7
D: NA

DNA: TGTGCCAGCAGCCAAGACAGGGGTTCCGAGCAGTACTTC
CDR3: CASSQDRGSEQYF
size: many
V: TRBV4-3
J: TRBJ2-7
D: TRBD1

DNA: TGTGCCAGCAGTCGGACGTCCGGGACTAGTTCAGATACGCAGTATTTT
CDR3: CASSRTSGTSSDTQYF
size: NA
V: TRBV6-5
J: TRBJ2-3
D: TRBD2

DNA: TGTGCCAGCAGCGCTCGGGACGGTTATAACTATGGCTACACCTTC
CDR3: CASSARDGYNYGYTF
size: NA
V: TRBV7-2
J: TRBJ1-2
D: NA

DNA: TGCGCCAGCAGCCAAGCTCCGGGACGCAAAGCCTACGAGCAGTACTTC
CDR3: CASSQAPGRKAYEQYF
size: NA
V: TRBV4-1
J: TRBJ2-7
D: NA